This TCR beta chain was captured in a study of cytomegalovirus exposure and HLA in healthy donors. About the study: Out of several hundred genotyped donors, roughly 83% belonged to the Caucasian-associated ancestry cluster. Study outcomes and limitations: Analyses of presence/absence relied on an assumption of roughly uniform sequencing depth across donors. In a later analysis, V- and J-gene trimming of beta chains associated with a DCLRE1C missense variant, replicated independently. Clonal expansion, a later analysis showed, was greater in HLA-associated TCR beta chains than in equally common others.

In the case of this clone: Its antigen is currently unknown.

The PCR employed 60 Vbeta primers together with 13 Jbeta primers. The method was immunoSEQ multiplex PCR; TCRdb's version includes in-frame clones alone and lacks a portion of them. The repertoire holds roughly 180,000 clones, with 78% as singletons. Germline V lookup: CDR1 SGHNT, CDR2 YYREEE (reference sequence). This CDR3 has 14 amino acids. Trimming at V came to 5 bases and at J to 2 bases, leaving 4 bases not matched to a gene. The source material was PBMCs. The chain is built from TRBV5-4 and TRBJ2-1; TRBD2 aligns across 7 bases. This receptor was obtained from a woman in her thirties in good health and CMV-seropositive. CDR3 sequence (DNA): TGTGCCAGCAGTCTAGCGGACCCCTACAATGAGCAGTTCTTC. Its protein product is CASSLADPYNEQFF.